This entry lists 30 T cell receptor beta chains sequenced from one sample in a study of identical twins. MiXCR was run by TCRdb on the 5' RACE reads, yielding one entry per CDR3 protein. Among a few hundred thousand distinct CDR3 sequences, 8.5% to 10% were seen once, and the ten largest hold 8.5% to 10%. The sequenced sample consisted of naive T cells sorted from blood. These receptor sequences come from a woman aged 50 to 60 in good health.

The chain couples TRBV7-8 to TRBJ2-1; D may be TRBD2 (6 bases). This CDR3 spans 16 amino acids. Between the trimmed V and J ends, which lost 2 bases and 2 bases, there was a span of 13 bases. Per the germline V gene, CDR1 is SGHVS and CDR2 is FQNEAQ. CDR3 amino acids: CASSLWRGKTYNEQFF. Here the CDR3 DNA reads TGTGCCAGCAGCTTATGGCGGGGTAAAACCTACAATGAGCAGTTCTTC.

This clonotype was seen many times. The chain links TRBV29-1 to TRBJ1-5; no firm D call. Trimming pared 6 bases from V and 6 bases from J, leaving 18 bases between. The germline CDR1 and CDR2 sequences are SQVTM and ANQGSEA. This CDR3 is built from 14 residues. The CDR3 DNA follows: TGCAGCGTGGCAGTTGGCGAGGTTGGTCAGCCCCAGCATTTT. Its protein is CSVAVGEVGQPQHF.

This clonotype was seen repeatedly, ten times or more. V gene TRBV18 combines with J gene TRBJ1-2, with 9 bases lining up with TRBD1. The CDR3 is made up of 15 amino acids. Per germline, CDR1 KGHSH and CDR2 LQKENI. Unmatched junction bases numbered 12, after V lost 6 bases and J lost 7 bases. Here the CDR3 reads CASSLGGGQGPGYTF. In DNA, the CDR3 is TGTGCCAGCTCTCTCGGAGGGGGACAGGGTCCTGGCTACACCTTC.

This chain joins TRBV21-1 and TRBJ2-1; TRBD2 is the table's D call, not checked against the DNA. TRBV21-1 is a pseudogene. This CDR3 has 15 amino acids. Here the CDR3 DNA reads TGTGCCAGCAGCATCGCGGGACTAGCGGGAGGTGAGCAGTTCTTC. Amino acid sequence: CASSIAGLAGGEQFF.

This chain connects TRBV7-8 to TRBJ1-5, with TRBD1 matching 12 bases. CDR1 is SGHVS, CDR2 FQNEAQ, per germline. The CDR3 totals 16 residues. V lost 5 bases to trimming and J lost 10 bases; unmatched junction nucleotides: 12. The CDR3 spells CASSQRGQGAPSPQHF. Here the CDR3 DNA reads TGTGCCAGCAGCCAGAGGGGACAGGGGGCCCCCAGTCCCCAGCATTTT. The entire variable domain, with the rest obtained from reference TRBV7-8 and TRBJ1-5, is as follows: GAGVSQSPRYKVAKRGQDVALRCDPISGHVSLFWYQQALGQGPEFLTYFQNEAQLDKSGLPSDRFFAERPEGSVSTLKIQRTQQEDSAVYLCASSQRGQGAPSPQHFGDGTRLSIL.

The table lists this clonotype with a few counts. V and J are TRBV20-1 and TRBJ2-3; D may be TRBD2 (6 bases). The V gene's germline CDR1 is DFQATT and CDR2 SNEGSKA (reference sequence). The CDR3 sequence is 13 residues long. V lost 2 bases and J 7 bases, leaving 13 bases between the germline ends. The CDR3 bases are TGCAGTGCTAGATTTGGTGGAGGGCATACGCAGTATTTT. Translating it yields CSARFGGGHTQYF.

This clonotype appeared a few times. This chain connects TRBV9 to TRBJ2-5, with D unresolved. The CDR3 is 12 residues long. With 6 bases removed from V and 3 bases from J, the gap between germline ends came to 9 bases. Germline loops: CDR1 SGDLS, CDR2 YYNGEE. The CDR3 DNA follows: TGTGCCAGCACACCCCCGGAAGAGACCCAGTACTTC. Translating gives CASTPPEETQYF.

The CDR3 protein is CASSQVSGRYTYEQYF. The CDR3 bases are TGTGCCAGCAGCCAAGTTAGCGGGAGGTATACCTACGAGCAGTACTTC. The V gene is TRBV3-1, the J gene TRBJ2-7; TRBD2 matches 10 bases. Germline V CDR1 and CDR2: LGHDT, YNNKEL (reference sequence). The V gene end was trimmed by 1 base and the J gene end by 2 bases; junction bases not matched to a gene: 5. The CDR3 runs 16 residues.

The chain combines TRBV7-9 with TRBJ2-3, with 10 bases that match TRBD2. There are 18 residues in the CDR3. The ends lost 6 bases at V and 3 bases at J; junction bases unmatched: 15. In germline, CDR1 is SEHNR, CDR2 FQNEAQ (reference sequence). The CDR3 nucleotides read TGTGCCAGCAGATCCAGGGAATTTAGCGGGAGGATAACAGATACGCAGTATTTT. Its protein product is CASRSREFSGRITDTQYF.

This clonotype was seen at least ten times. This chain joins TRBV20-1 and TRBJ2-1, with 8 bases fitting TRBD2. CDR3 size: 16 residues. CDR1 DFQATT and CDR2 SNEGSKA come from the germline V gene (reference sequence). V lost 6 bases and J lost 0; bases outside the gene matches: 10. The CDR3, as DNA: TGCAGTGCCACCCGGGGGGGCGGGGACTCCTACAATGAGCAGTTCTTC. Translation: CSATRGGGDSYNEQFF.

J is TRBJ2-3 and V is TRBV20-1; D is uncertain. Per germline, CDR1 DFQATT and CDR2 SNEGSKA (reference sequence). This CDR3 comprises 12 residues. The V end was cut by 0 bases, the J end by 5 bases, with 6 bases between. This chain's CDR3 is CSARDDKDTQYF. Here the CDR3 DNA reads TGCAGTGCTAGAGATGATAAAGATACGCAGTATTTT.

This clonotype was counted at least ten times. The chain couples TRBV20-1 to TRBJ2-1, with TRBD2 identical over 9 bases. V lost 6 bases, J lost 0 bases, and 9 bases stayed unmatched. This CDR3 has 16 residues. CDR1 DFQATT and CDR2 SNEGSKA come from the germline V gene (reference sequence). This chain's CDR3 is CSALSGSGSSYNEQFF. CDR3 nucleotide sequence: TGCAGTGCCCTTAGCGGGAGCGGAAGCTCCTACAATGAGCAGTTCTTC.

The V and J genes are TRBV24-1 and TRBJ2-3; TRBD2 matches 9 bases. This CDR3 is 18 amino acids long. After removal of 2 bases from V and 2 bases from J, the junction contained 10 bases not matched to a gene. The germline gives CDR1 KGHDR, CDR2 SFDVKD. CDR3 sequence reads: CATSDSGDSGRYTDTQYF. Written as DNA, the CDR3 is TGTGCCACCAGTGATTCAGGGGACAGCGGGAGGTACACAGATACGCAGTATTTT.

This clonotype showed up just a few times. The gene calls are TRBV13 and TRBJ1-3; 7 bases are shared with TRBD1. J lost 3 bases, V lost 5 bases, and 13 bases had no gene match. The V gene's germline CDR1 is PRHDT and CDR2 FYEKMQ (reference sequence). The CDR3 runs to 17 residues. The DNA for the CDR3 is TGTGCCAGCAGCGTACTCATTCAGACAGGGCTTGGAAACACCATATATTTT. Residues: CASSVLIQTGLGNTIYF.

This clonotype was seen only a few times. This chain joins TRBV29-1 and TRBJ1-5; D gene unclear. Germline V CDR1 and CDR2: SQVTM, ANQGSEA. Trimming removed 4 bases at V and 5 bases at J, with 12 bases between. This CDR3 has 13 amino acids. CDR3 amino acids: CSVVYREDQPQHF. The CDR3 DNA reads TGCAGCGTTGTGTACAGAGAAGATCAGCCCCAGCATTTT.

The gene calls are TRBV6-5 and TRBJ1-1; D remains ambiguous. V was trimmed by 4 bases and J by 10 bases, leaving 16 bases between them. The CDR3 consists of 13 residues. The germline V gene encodes CDR1 MNHEY and CDR2 SVGAGI. CDR3 nucleotides: TGTGCCAGCAGTTCAAGCGGGCTCGGTCGAGCTTTCTTT. Amino acids: CASSSSGLGRAFF.

This chain links TRBV19 with TRBJ1-1; D remains ambiguous. The CDR3 covers 16 residues. V was cut by 0 bases and J by 1 base, with 12 bases left in between. CDR1 and CDR2 (germline): LNHDA, SQIVND (reference sequence). CDR3 sequence: CASSIDLEETNTEAFF. The CDR3 DNA sequence: TGTGCCAGTAGTATAGATCTCGAGGAAACGAACACTGAAGCTTTCTTT. The complete variable domain, with remaining parts taken from reference TRBV19 and TRBJ1-1, reads DGGITQSPKYLFRKEGQNVTLSCEQNLNHDAMYWYRQDPGQGLRLIYYSQIVNDFQKGDIAEGYSVSREKKESFPLTVTSAQKNPTAFYLCASSIDLEETNTEAFFGQGTRLTVV.

This clonotype turned up a few times. V gene TRBV4-1 combines with J gene TRBJ2-1; a possible D gene is TRBD1 (7 bases). The V and J ends lost 4 bases and 4 bases respectively, with 23 bases between them. CDR1 is MGHRA, CDR2 YSYEKL, per germline. The CDR3 length is 18 residues. The CDR3 loop reads CASSPQTLWDSGYNEQFF. The CDR3 DNA sequence: TGCGCCAGCAGCCCCCAAACCCTCTGGGACAGCGGGTACAATGAGCAGTTCTTC.

The J gene is TRBJ1-5, the V gene TRBV12-3 or TRBV12-4, with a possible D match to TRBD1 (5 bases). This CDR3 has 14 amino acids. V was pared by 5 bases and J by 0 bases, with 8 bases between. The CDR3: CASSRQFSNQPQHF. DNA for the CDR3: TGTGCCAGCAGTCGACAGTTTAGCAATCAGCCCCAGCATTTT.

The sample holds many counts of this clonotype. The CDR3 region is CASSQGTSGNEQFF. In nucleotides, the CDR3 is TGTGCCAGCAGCCAAGGGACTAGCGGCAATGAGCAGTTCTTC. This chain connects TRBV27 to TRBJ2-1; 11 positions match TRBD2. V lost 6 bases, J lost 6 bases, and 4 bases stayed unmatched. CDR1 is MNHEY and CDR2 is SMNVEV in the germline V gene (reference sequence). The CDR3 loop spans 14 amino acids.

The chain is built from TRBV3-1 and TRBJ2-1, with TRBD2 as a possible D gene (6 bases). The V end lost 1 base, the J end lost 9 bases, and 10 bases lay between the germline ends. The CDR3 runs 13 residues. Germline CDR1 reads LGHDT; CDR2 reads YNNKEL (reference sequence). CDR3 amino acids: CASSQAGEGEQFF. For the CDR3, the DNA is TGTGCCAGCAGCCAAGCGGGGGAAGGTGAGCAGTTCTTC.

This clonotype was found many times. The gene calls are TRBV12-3 or TRBV12-4 and TRBJ1-1, with a possible D match to TRBD1 (5 bases). The CDR3 runs to 13 residues. V was cut by 6 bases and J by 1 base, with 9 bases left in between. The CDR3 loop is CASSSGANTEAFF. CDR3 nucleotide sequence: TGTGCCAGCAGCTCCGGGGCGAACACTGAAGCTTTCTTT.

V is TRBV30 and J is TRBJ2-1; possibly TRBD2 for D (5 bases). V lost 8 bases, J lost 5 bases, and 13 bases lay in between. The length of the CDR3 is 12 residues. Germline CDR1 GTSNPN, CDR2 SVGIG (reference sequence). The CDR3 coding sequence is TGTGCCGGGAACCCGGGGAACAATGAGCAGTTCTTC. This translates into CAGNPGNNEQFF. Together with reference TRBV30 and TRBJ2-1, the CDR3 gives the full variable domain: SQTIHQWPATLVQPVGSPLSLECTVEGTSNPNLYWYRQAAGRGLQLLFYSVGIGQISSEVPQNLSASRPQDRQFILSSKKLLLSDSGFYLCAGNPGNNEQFFGPGTRLTVL.

This clonotype was detected many times. The chain carries TRBV6-5 and TRBJ1-2; weak D call: TRBD1 (5 bases). The germline gives CDR1 MNHEY, CDR2 SVGAGI. CDR3 length equals 14 residues. The V end lost 6 bases, the J end lost 5 bases, and 16 bases lay between the germline ends. CDR3 protein: CASSRSSGGYGYTF. Here the CDR3 DNA reads TGTGCCAGCAGCCGATCATCCGGGGGTTATGGCTACACCTTC.

The gene calls are TRBV12-3 or TRBV12-4 and TRBJ1-2; D is undetermined. The length of the CDR3 is 15 residues. V was pared by 3 bases and J by 4 bases, with 15 bases between. Here the CDR3 DNA reads TGTGCCAGCAGTTTGACTAGAGAAGCCCCCTATGGCTACACCTTC. It is translated as CASSLTREAPYGYTF.

This clonotype was counted ten times or more. V gene TRBV5-1 combines with J gene TRBJ2-1; D gene ambiguous. Between the trimmed V and J ends, which lost 0 bases and 3 bases, there was a span of 1 base. CDR3 length equals 12 residues. Germline V gene lookup returns CDR1 SGHRS and CDR2 YFSETQ. In DNA form, the CDR3 reads TGCGCCAGCAGCTTGGTCTACAATGAGCAGTTCTTC. Translation: CASSLVYNEQFF. Variable domain in full (rest from reference TRBV5-1 and TRBJ2-1): KAGVTQTPRYLIKTRGQQVTLSCSPISGHRSVSWYQQTPGQGLQFLFEYFSETQRNKGNFPGRFSGRQFSNSRSEMNVSTLELGDSALYLCASSLVYNEQFFGPGTRLTVL.

For the CDR3, the DNA is TGTGCCAGCTCACCCCAACAGGACACAGATACGCAGTATTTT. It codes for CASSPQQDTDTQYF. The chain joins TRBV18 to TRBJ2-3; D might be TRBD1 (5 bases). Germline lookup yields CDR1 KGHSH and CDR2 LQKENI. CDR3 length equals 14 residues. Trimming shortened V by 3 bases and J by 2 bases, and 9 bases separated the two germline ends. Combining the CDR3 with reference TRBV18 and TRBJ2-3 gives the whole variable domain NAGVMQNPRHLVRRRGQEARLRCSPMKGHSHVYWYRQLPEEGLKFMVYLQKENIIDESGMPKERFSAEFPKEGPSILRIQQVVRGDSAAYFCASSPQQDTDTQYFGPGTRLTVL.

At least ten counts were recorded for this clonotype. The chain uses TRBV3-1 and TRBJ2-2; D gene unclear. With 3 bases removed from V and 0 bases from J, the gap between germline ends came to 11 bases. CDR1 is LGHDT and CDR2 is YNNKEL in the germline V gene (reference sequence). The CDR3 contains 16 residues. CDR3 DNA: TGTGCCAGCAGCCAGCTTAGTGGTTCGAACACCGGGGAGCTGTTTTTT. It specifies CASSQLSGSNTGELFF.

This clonotype was counted at least ten times. The chain links TRBV25-1 to TRBJ1-1, with TRBD1 matching 11 bases. This CDR3 has 13 amino acids. Looked up from germline, CDR1 is MGHDK and CDR2 is SYGVNS. V lost 10 bases to trimming and J lost 8 bases; unmatched junction nucleotides: 9. The CDR3 spells CATSGQGAWEAFF. The CDR3 nucleotides are TGTGCCACTAGTGGACAGGGGGCATGGGAAGCTTTCTTT.

This clonotype was counted a few times. V usage is TRBV19 and J usage is TRBJ1-2, with 9 bases aligning to TRBD1. This CDR3 is built from 14 residues. In germline, CDR1 is LNHDA, CDR2 SQIVND (reference sequence). V was pared by 4 bases and J by 3 bases, with 3 bases of the junction left unmatched. CDR3 protein: CASSTRTGDYGYTF. The CDR3 bases are TGTGCCAGTAGTACACGGACAGGGGACTATGGCTACACCTTC.